The source of this T cell receptor beta chain is a study of post-analysis software for immune sequencing data. Study results and limitations: The study found TRBV5-6, TRBV5-1 and TRBV20-1 among 5 or 6 TRBV segments more frequent in patients than controls. Under the F measure, samples that were prepared in one batch clustered strongly together. The study found significantly lower normalized Chao1 diversity in multiple sclerosis patients than in controls.

The V end lost 3 bases, the J end lost 2 bases, and 6 bases lay between the germline ends. The CDR3 runs 13 residues. The V gene's germline CDR1 is SGHTA and CDR2 FQGTGA. Unique-molecular-identifier-tagged TCR beta cDNA libraries were used. Once roughly 1 to 11 million T cells were used, approximately 470,000 cDNA molecules resulted. From the PCR reads, TCRdb called clonotypes with MiXCR, one entry per CDR3 protein. The sample consists of 700,000 to 800,000 distinct CDR3 sequences, roughly 27% of them appearing once. Note on this clonotype: Its antigen is currently unknown.

This sequence originates from a girl under 18 with multiple sclerosis. The material sequenced was blood. The V call is TRBV7-3, the J call TRBJ2-3, with D unresolved. CDR3 sequence (DNA): TGTGCCAGCAGCTTGACCATCACAGATACGCAGTATTTT. The encoded protein is CASSLTITDTQYF.